This TCR beta chain was identified in a study of cytomegalovirus exposure and HLA in healthy donors. The PCR contained 60 Vbeta and 13 Jbeta primers. The assay was immunoSEQ multiplex PCR, and TCRdb's table has in-frame clones only and misses some. The sample shows roughly 300,000 clones, 70% to 90% of them seen only once. Sequencing was done on a sample of PBMCs. The clonotype comes from a middle-aged man in good health and CMV-seropositive.

Here the CDR3 reads CASSSSRRPGYEQYF. DNA of the CDR3: TGTGCCAGCAGCTCCTCCAGACGTCCAGGCTACGAGCAGTACTTC. The chain recombines TRBV7-9 with TRBJ2-7; D gene uncertain. Germline V gene sequence: CDR1 SEHNR, CDR2 FQNEAQ (reference sequence). This CDR3 contains 15 residues. Trimming removed 4 bases at V and 3 bases at J, with 16 bases between.